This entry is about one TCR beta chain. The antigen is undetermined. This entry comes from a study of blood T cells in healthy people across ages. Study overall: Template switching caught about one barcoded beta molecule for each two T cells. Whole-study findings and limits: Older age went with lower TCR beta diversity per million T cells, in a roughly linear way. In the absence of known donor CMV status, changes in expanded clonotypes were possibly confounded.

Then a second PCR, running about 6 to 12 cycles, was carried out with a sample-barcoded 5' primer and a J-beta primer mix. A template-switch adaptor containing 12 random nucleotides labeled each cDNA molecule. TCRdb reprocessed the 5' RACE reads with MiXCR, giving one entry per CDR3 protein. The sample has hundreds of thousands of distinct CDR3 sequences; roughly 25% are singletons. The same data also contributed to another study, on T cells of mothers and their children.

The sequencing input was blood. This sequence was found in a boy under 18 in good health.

In DNA, the CDR3 is TGTGCCAGCAGCCCGGGACTAATCTACGAGCAGTACTTC. Protein product: CASSPGLIYEQYF. The chain carries TRBV3-1 and TRBJ2-7; 7 bases line up with TRBD2. Germline assignment: CDR1 LGHDT and CDR2 YNNKEL (reference sequence). V was clipped by 4 bases and J by 3 bases; unmatched bases: 3. This CDR3 spans 13 amino acids.